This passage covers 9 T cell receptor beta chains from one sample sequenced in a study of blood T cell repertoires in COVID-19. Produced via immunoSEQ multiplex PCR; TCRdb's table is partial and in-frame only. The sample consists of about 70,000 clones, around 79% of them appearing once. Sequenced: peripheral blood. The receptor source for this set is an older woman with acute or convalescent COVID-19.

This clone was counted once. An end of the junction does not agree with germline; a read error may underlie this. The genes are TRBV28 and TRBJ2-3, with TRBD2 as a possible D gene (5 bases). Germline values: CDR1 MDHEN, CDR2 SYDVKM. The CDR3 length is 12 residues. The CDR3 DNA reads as TGTGCCAGCAGTTCGGGATTGTTTTCGGGGAATTTT. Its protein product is CASSSGLFSGNF. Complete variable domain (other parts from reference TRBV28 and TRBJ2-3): DVKVTQSSRYLVKRTGEKVFLECVQDMDHENMFWYRQDPGLGLRLIYFSYDVKMKEKGDIPEGYSVSREKKERFSLILESASTNQTSMYLCASSSGLFSGNFGPGTRLTVL.

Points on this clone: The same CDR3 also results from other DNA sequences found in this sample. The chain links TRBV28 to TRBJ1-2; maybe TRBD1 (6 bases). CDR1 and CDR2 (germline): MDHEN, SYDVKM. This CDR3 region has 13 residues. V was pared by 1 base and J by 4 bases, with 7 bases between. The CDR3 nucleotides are TGTGCCAGCAGTTTATCAGGGGTCTATGGCTACACCTTC. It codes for CASSLSGVYGYTF.

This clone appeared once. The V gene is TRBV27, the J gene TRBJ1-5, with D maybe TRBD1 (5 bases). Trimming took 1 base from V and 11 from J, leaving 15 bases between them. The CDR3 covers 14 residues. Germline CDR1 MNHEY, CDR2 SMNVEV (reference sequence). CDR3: CASSLYGGLMTQHF. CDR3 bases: TGTGCCAGCAGTTTATATGGGGGACTCATGACCCAGCATTTT.

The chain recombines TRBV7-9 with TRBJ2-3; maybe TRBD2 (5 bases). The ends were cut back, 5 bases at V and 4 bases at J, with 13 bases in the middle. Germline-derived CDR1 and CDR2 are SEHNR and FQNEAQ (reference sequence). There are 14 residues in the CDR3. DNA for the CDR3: TGTGCCAGCAGCCATCGGGATCCCTCAGATACGCAGTATTTT. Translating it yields CASSHRDPSDTQYF.

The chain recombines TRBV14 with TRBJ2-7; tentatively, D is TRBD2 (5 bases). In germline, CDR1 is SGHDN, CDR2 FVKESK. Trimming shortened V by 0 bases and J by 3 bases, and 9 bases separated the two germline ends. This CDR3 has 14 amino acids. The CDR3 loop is CASSQDDRGYEQYF. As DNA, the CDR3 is TGTGCCAGCAGCCAAGATGACCGGGGCTACGAGCAGTACTTC.

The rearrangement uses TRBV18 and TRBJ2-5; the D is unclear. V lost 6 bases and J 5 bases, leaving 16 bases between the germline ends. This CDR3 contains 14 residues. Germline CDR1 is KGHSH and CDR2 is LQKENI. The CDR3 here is CASSPARVRETQYF. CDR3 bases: TGTGCCAGCTCCCCCGCACGGGTGCGGGAGACCCAGTACTTC.

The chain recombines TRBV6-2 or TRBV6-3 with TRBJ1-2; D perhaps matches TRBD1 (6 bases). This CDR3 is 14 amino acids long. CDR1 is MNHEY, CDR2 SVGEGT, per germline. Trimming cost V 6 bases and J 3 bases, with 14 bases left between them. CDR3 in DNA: TGTGCCAGCAGGCCTACAGGGAACCACTATGGCTACACCTTC. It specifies CASRPTGNHYGYTF.

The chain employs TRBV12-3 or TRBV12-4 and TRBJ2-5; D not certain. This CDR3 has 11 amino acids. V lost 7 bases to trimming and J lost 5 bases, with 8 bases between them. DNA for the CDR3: TGTGCCAGCACCCACGGGGAGACCCAGTACTTC. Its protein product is CASTHGETQYF.

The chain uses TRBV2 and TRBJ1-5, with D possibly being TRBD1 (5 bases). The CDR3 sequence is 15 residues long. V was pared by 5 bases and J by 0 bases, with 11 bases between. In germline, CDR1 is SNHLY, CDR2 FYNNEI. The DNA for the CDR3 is TGTGCCAGCAGTTACGACAGTTATAGCAATCAGCCCCAGCATTTT. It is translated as CASSYDSYSNQPQHF.